These T cell receptor beta chains were read from a single sample in a study of radiation and T cells in renal cell carcinoma. Clones were read by immunoSEQ multiplex PCR, and TCRdb kept only the in-frame ones, dropping some. The sample carries more than 75,000 clones, roughly 85% recorded once. Source: blood, taken from a patient whose treatment included radiotherapy and nephrectomy. Receptor source: a woman in her forties or fifties with renal cell carcinoma. Each CDR3 is given with its conserved first and last residue. D genes are given only for firm matches. A clone size is listed for some rows: how often the clone was seen (once, few, many), or a class if it is expanded.

>TRBV7-8|NA|NA|TRBJ1-2
CASSLEGGALTNYGYTF
TGTGCCAGCAGCTTAGAGGGGGGTGCCCTCACTAACTATGGCTACACCTTC
>TRBV27|once|TRBD1|TRBJ1-5
CASRQTGYQPQHF
TGTGCCAGCAGGCAGACAGGGTATCAGCCCCAGCATTTT
>TRBV5-4|NA|NA|TRBJ1-1
CASSRTSTEAFF
TGTGCCAGCAGCAGAACGAGCACTGAAGCTTTCTTT
>TRBV4-3|NA|TRBD1|TRBJ2-2
CASSQEWGRGRTGELFF
TGCGCCAGCAGCCAAGAATGGGGAAGGGGGCGTACCGGGGAGCTGTTTTTT
>TRBV19|once|NA|TRBJ1-2
CASSVARTEGDGYTF
TGTGCCAGTAGTGTAGCAAGGACAGAAGGGGATGGCTACACCTTC
>TRBV30|NA|NA|TRBJ1-2
CAWSPPPGVYGYTF
TGTGCCTGGAGTCCTCCCCCAGGGGTCTATGGCTACACCTTC
>TRBV20-1|NA|NA|TRBJ2-4
CSGSAPNIQYF
TGCAGTGGTTCCGCGCCGAACATTCAGTACTTC
>TRBV18|NA|TRBD1|TRBJ2-7
CASSPGTGGGYEQYF
TGTGCCAGCTCACCGGGGACAGGGGGCGGTTACGAGCAGTACTTC
>TRBV2|NA|NA|TRBJ1-1
CASSEGTLSVTEAFF
TGTGCCAGCAGTGAAGGTACTCTATCCGTAACTGAAGCTTTCTTT
>TRBV5-6|NA|NA|TRBJ1-4
CASSLKVFFGAATNEKLFF
TGTGCCAGCAGCTTGAAGGTCTTCTTCGGAGCTGCAACTAATGAAAAACTGTTTTTT
>TRBV7-2|NA|TRBD2|TRBJ2-5
CASNLAGEAETQYF
TGTGCCAGCAACTTAGCGGGAGAGGCTGAGACCCAGTACTTC
>TRBV28|NA|TRBD1|TRBJ1-2
CASSPGQGGYGYTF
TGTGCCAGCAGTCCGGGACAGGGAGGTTATGGCTACACCTTC
>TRBV5-4|NA|TRBD1|TRBJ2-1
CASSRDSDEQFF
TGTGCCAGCAGCCGGGACAGTGATGAGCAGTTCTTC
>TRBV7-2|NA|TRBD2|TRBJ2-1
CASSLGLAGGEQFF
TGTGCCAGCAGCTTAGGACTAGCGGGAGGTGAGCAGTTCTTC
>TRBV7-2|once|TRBD1|TRBJ2-7
CASSLLPPGQGKEQYF
TGTGCCAGCAGCTTATTACCCCCGGGACAGGGGAAGGAGCAGTACTTC
>TRBV7-2|NA|NA|TRBJ2-7
CASSGFSYEQYF
TGTGCCAGCAGCGGCTTCTCCTACGAGCAGTACTTC
>TRBV5-1|NA|NA|TRBJ2-3
CASSLADTQYF
TGCGCCAGCAGCTTGGCAGATACGCAGTATTTT
>TRBV6-5|NA|NA|TRBJ1-6
CASGGVSSYNSPLHF
TGTGCCAGCGGGGGGGTTAGCTCCTATAATTCACCCCTCCACTTT
>TRBV4-3|NA|NA|TRBJ1-5
CASSQDWGAGQPQHF
TGCGCCAGCAGCCAAGATTGGGGCGCGGGGCAGCCCCAGCATTTT
>TRBV28|NA|NA|TRBJ2-2
CASSSPHQTGELFF
TGTGCCAGCAGTTCGCCACACCAGACCGGGGAGCTGTTTTTT
>TRBV7-9|NA|NA|TRBJ1-6
CASSENRVSPLHF
TGTGCCAGCAGCGAGAACAGGGTTTCACCCCTCCACTTT
>TRBV5-1|few|TRBD2|TRBJ2-1
CASSLALAGTYNEQFF
TGCGCCAGCAGCTTGGCACTAGCGGGAACCTACAATGAGCAGTTCTTC
>TRBV7-2|NA|NA|TRBJ1-1
CASSRTTGNTEAFF
TGTGCCAGCAGCCGTACCACAGGGAACACTGAAGCTTTCTTT
>TRBV7-8|once|NA|TRBJ2-7
CASTAYNVDEQYF
TGTGCCAGCACCGCTTATAATGTCGACGAGCAGTACTTC
>TRBV7-9|NA|NA|TRBJ1-1
CASSLARGGYGNEAFF
TGTGCCAGCAGCTTAGCGAGGGGGGGCTACGGTAATGAAGCTTTCTTT
>TRBV7-9|NA|NA|TRBJ2-7
CASSYTYEQYF
TGTGCCAGCAGCTACACCTACGAGCAGTACTTC
>TRBV6-1|NA|TRBD2|TRBJ2-5
CASSAKREGWRETQYF
TGTGCCAGCAGTGCAAAGCGGGAGGGTTGGAGGGAGACCCAGTACTTC
>TRBV6-5|NA|NA|TRBJ1-6
CASTRVRNSPLHF
TGTGCCAGCACCCGGGTCCGAAATTCACCCCTCCACTTT
>TRBV5-1|NA|TRBD1|TRBJ2-5
CASRDREETQYF
TGCGCCAGCCGGGACAGAGAAGAGACCCAGTACTTC
>TRBV7-8|NA|NA|TRBJ1-5
CASSLLQGPNQPQHF
TGTGCCAGCAGCCTGTTACAGGGCCCCAATCAGCCCCAGCATTTT
>TRBV7-3|NA|NA|TRBJ2-1
CASSLTSSAYNEQFF
TGTGCCAGCAGCTTAACTTCTAGCGCGTACAATGAGCAGTTCTTC
>TRBV5-5|NA|NA|TRBJ1-4
CASSFQEDNEKLFF
TGTGCCAGCAGCTTCCAGGAGGATAATGAAAAACTGTTTTTT
>TRBV5-1|NA|NA|TRBJ1-5
CASSSFINRNQPQHF
TGCGCCAGCAGCTCCTTCATAAACAGGAATCAGCCCCAGCATTTT
>TRBV7-2|NA|NA|TRBJ1-5
CASSLMGYQPQHF
TGTGCCAGCAGCTTAATGGGCTATCAGCCCCAGCATTTT
>TRBV7-2|NA|TRBD1|TRBJ2-7
CASSPTTGYAYEQYF
TGTGCCAGCAGCCCTACGACAGGGTATGCCTACGAGCAGTACTTC
>TRBV6-5|NA|NA|TRBJ2-7
CASGAGHEQYF
TGTGCCAGCGGGGCTGGGCACGAGCAGTACTTC
>TRBV19|NA|NA|TRBJ1-4
CASSIYTGGEKLFF
TGTGCCAGTAGTATCTACACGGGGGGCGAAAAACTGTTTTTT
>TRBV28|NA|NA|TRBJ2-2
CASSSRDSGWGELFF
TGTGCCAGCAGTTCTCGGGACTCCGGGTGGGGGGAGCTGTTTTTT
>TRBV9|NA|NA|TRBJ1-1
CASSAQTVNTEAFF
TGTGCCAGCAGCGCCCAGACAGTAAACACTGAAGCTTTCTTT
>TRBV11-1|NA|TRBD1|TRBJ1-1
CASSLKGAGEAFF
TGTGCCAGCAGCTTGAAGGGGGCGGGTGAAGCTTTCTTT
>TRBV7-9|NA|NA|TRBJ1-5
CASSSGQYDKYSNQPQHF
TGTGCCAGCAGCTCCGGACAGTACGATAAATATAGCAATCAGCCCCAGCATTTT
>TRBV5-5|few|NA|TRBJ2-2
CASSLGQGANTGELFF
TGTGCCAGCAGCTTGGGGCAGGGCGCGAACACCGGGGAGCTGTTTTTT
>TRBV5-4|NA|TRBD1|TRBJ1-4
CASSLTGGQANEKLFF
TGTGCCAGCAGCTTGACGGGGGGACAGGCTAATGAAAAACTGTTTTTT
>TRBV5-5|NA|NA|TRBJ1-1
CASSLGGPEAFF
TGTGCCAGCAGCTTGGGGGGTCCGGAAGCTTTCTTT
>TRBV10-3|NA|TRBD2|TRBJ2-1
CAITRATVGGVAGGKGNEQFF
TGTGCCATCACCAGGGCCACAGTTGGGGGAGTAGCGGGAGGGAAAGGAAATGAGCAGTTCTTC
>TRBV11-2|NA|NA|TRBJ1-4
CASSLDSGEKLFF
TGTGCCAGCAGCTTAGATTCTGGTGAAAAACTGTTTTTT
>TRBV18|few|NA|TRBJ2-5
CASSPESRETQYF
TGTGCCAGCTCACCGGAAAGCAGGGAGACCCAGTACTTC
>TRBV5-4|NA|NA|TRBJ2-2
CASSPGRSNTGELFF
TGTGCCAGCAGCCCTGGACGCTCGAACACCGGGGAGCTGTTTTTT